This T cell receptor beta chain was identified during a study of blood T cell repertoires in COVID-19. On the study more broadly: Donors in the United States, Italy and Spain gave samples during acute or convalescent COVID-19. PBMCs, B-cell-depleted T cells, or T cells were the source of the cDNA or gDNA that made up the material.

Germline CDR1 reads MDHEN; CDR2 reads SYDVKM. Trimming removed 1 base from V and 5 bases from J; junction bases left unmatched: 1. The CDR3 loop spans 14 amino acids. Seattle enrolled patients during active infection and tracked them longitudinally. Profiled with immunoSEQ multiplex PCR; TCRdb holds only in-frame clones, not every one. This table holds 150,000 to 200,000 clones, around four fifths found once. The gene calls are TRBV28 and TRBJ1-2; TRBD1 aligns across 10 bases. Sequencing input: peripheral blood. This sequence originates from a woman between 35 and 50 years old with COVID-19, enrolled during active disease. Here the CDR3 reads CASSLSDRGYGYTF. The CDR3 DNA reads TGTGCCAGCAGTTTATCGGACAGGGGGTATGGCTACACCTTC.